A selection of T cell receptor beta chains follows, all from one sample in a study of T-cell memory formation after mild COVID-19. In TCRdb, the 5' RACE reads were re-called with MiXCR into one record per CDR3 protein. This sample carries hundreds of thousands of distinct CDR3 sequences, approximately 27% of them seen once, and the ten largest clones take roughly 14%. The sequencing sample was made of PBMCs or a T cell subset sorted from them (not recorded which). These receptors were collected from an adult woman who had mild COVID-19 (a few samples of this study predate the infection). Cell type and time point are not known. The CDR3 runs from the conserved cysteine through the conserved F or W. Fields, in order: J gene, V gene, clone size, D gene, CDR3 protein, CDR3 DNA. The D gene is left open where the match is weak. The size of a clone is reported for some rows only, either as once, few or many, or as a class for expanded clones.

>TRBJ2-1|TRBV19|-|-
CATSRSPLNEQFF
TGTGCCACCTCGAGGTCCCCTCTCAATGAGCAGTTCTTC
>TRBJ2-7|TRBV14|few|-
CASSQGRGSEQYF
TGTGCCAGCAGCCAAGGTCGGGGCTCGGAGCAGTACTTC
>TRBJ2-7|TRBV10-3|few|TRBD2
CAISGTSGSNEQYF
TGTGCCATCAGCGGGACTAGCGGGAGCAACGAGCAGTACTTC
>TRBJ1-5|TRBV12-3/TRBV12-4|-|-
CASSLATHQPQHF
TGTGCCAGCAGTTTAGCGACTCATCAGCCCCAGCATTTT
>TRBJ2-7|TRBV3-1|few|-
CASSQVVGYEQYF
TGTGCCAGCAGCCAAGTCGTGGGCTACGAGCAGTACTTC
>TRBJ2-1|TRBV11-3|-|TRBD1
CASSLATLLNRGLYNEQFF
TGTGCCAGCAGCTTGGCGACCCTACTCAACAGGGGGCTATACAATGAGCAGTTCTTC
>TRBJ1-4|TRBV7-6|few|TRBD1
CASSQNSGGGEKLFF
TGTGCCAGCAGTCAAAACTCAGGGGGCGGTGAAAAACTGTTTTTT
>TRBJ2-1|TRBV20-1|-|TRBD2
CSAPAGLAGGDEQFF
TGCAGTGCTCCTGCGGGACTAGCGGGAGGGGATGAGCAGTTCTTC
>TRBJ2-1|TRBV5-6|few|TRBD1
CASSMNRGELYNEQFF
TGTGCCAGCAGCATGAACAGGGGCGAGCTCTACAATGAGCAGTTCTTC
>TRBJ2-7|TRBV11-3|few|TRBD2
CASSPTSAEQYF
TGTGCCAGCAGCCCGACTAGCGCCGAGCAGTACTTC
>TRBJ2-5|TRBV4-2|few|-
CASSHPGRLQETQYF
TGTGCCAGCAGCCACCCGGGACGGCTACAAGAGACCCAGTACTTC
>TRBJ2-3|TRBV7-9|few|-
CASSTGGGGNTQYF
TGTGCCAGCAGCACCGGCGGGGGCGGAAATACGCAGTATTTT
>TRBJ2-5|TRBV24-1|-|TRBD1
CATQGTAQETQYF
TGTGCCACACAAGGGACAGCCCAAGAGACCCAGTACTTC
>TRBJ2-2|TRBV29-1|few|-
CSVEDGRHTGELFF
TGCAGCGTTGAGGACGGCAGGCACACCGGGGAGCTGTTTTTT
>TRBJ2-3|TRBV4-1|-|-
CASSQDLEGVTDTQYF
TGCGCCAGCAGCCAAGATCTTGAGGGCGTCACAGATACGCAGTATTTT
>TRBJ2-7|TRBV9|-|TRBD2
CASSEGTSGSQPSYEQYF
TGTGCCAGCAGTGAAGGGACTAGCGGGTCACAGCCTTCCTACGAGCAGTACTTC
>TRBJ2-1|TRBV20-1|-|-
CSARGIGGAGVYNEQFF
TGCAGTGCTAGGGGGATTGGCGGGGCCGGGGTCTACAATGAGCAGTTCTTC
>TRBJ2-3|TRBV29-1|-|-
CSVVRVDTQYF
TGCAGCGTTGTCCGGGTAGATACGCAGTATTTT
>TRBJ2-7|TRBV4-1|-|-
CASSPGVRTYEQYF
TGCGCCAGCAGCCCCGGGGTTAGAACCTACGAGCAGTACTTC
>TRBJ2-5|TRBV5-1|-|TRBD2
CAIGLAGGETQYF
TGCGCCATCGGACTAGCGGGAGGAGAGACCCAGTACTTC
>TRBJ2-7|TRBV3-1|many|-
CASSQDRGYEQYF
TGCGCCAGCAGCCAAGATAGGGGGTACGAGCAGTACTTC
>TRBJ1-4|TRBV25-1|few|TRBD1
CASSDSGGATNEKLFF
TGTGCCAGCAGTGATTCAGGGGGGGCAACTAATGAAAAACTGTTTTTT
>TRBJ1-2|TRBV23-1|few|-
CASKHGQCPTYGYTF
TGCGCCAGCAAGCACGGACAGTGCCCTACCTATGGCTACACCTTC
>TRBJ2-7|TRBV7-2|-|TRBD2
CASSLAPGLAGNYEQYF
TGTGCCAGCAGCTTAGCGCCGGGACTAGCGGGAAACTACGAGCAGTACTTC
>TRBJ1-1|TRBV9|-|TRBD1
CASSVSPGTGGESEAFF
TGTGCCAGCAGCGTGAGTCCCGGGACAGGTGGTGAGTCTGAAGCTTTCTTT
>TRBJ1-2|TRBV5-5|-|TRBD1
CASSQETGVNYGYTF
TGTGCCAGCAGCCAGGAGACAGGGGTGAACTATGGCTACACCTTC
>TRBJ1-1|TRBV12-3/TRBV12-4|-|-
CASSLSGAFF
TGTGCCAGCAGTTTGAGTGGAGCTTTCTTT
>TRBJ2-4|TRBV5-4|few|TRBD1
CASSSGTGGRLDIQYF
TGTGCCAGCAGCTCCGGGACAGGGGGAAGGTTGGACATTCAGTACTTC
>TRBJ1-1|TRBV20-1|once|-
CSAIQMNTEAFF
TGCAGTGCTATTCAAATGAACACTGAAGCTTTCTTT
>TRBJ2-7|TRBV13|-|-
CASSLGRSEQYF
TGTGCCAGCAGCTTAGGAAGGAGCGAGCAGTACTTC
>TRBJ2-5|TRBV4-2|-|-
CASSQSGPQDETQYF
TGTGCCAGCAGCCAGAGCGGGCCGCAGGATGAGACCCAGTACTTC
>TRBJ2-2|TRBV6-6|few|-
CASSPSPNTGELFF
TGTGCCAGCAGTCCCTCACCGAACACCGGGGAGCTGTTTTTT
>TRBJ2-7|TRBV4-1|-|TRBD1
CASSQPGDRVYEQYF
TGCGCCAGCAGCCAACCAGGGGACAGGGTCTACGAGCAGTACTTC
>TRBJ2-2|TRBV29-1|-|TRBD1
CSARRQGPGELFF
TGCAGCGCGCGCCGACAGGGCCCCGGGGAGCTGTTTTTT
>TRBJ2-1|TRBV3-1|-|-
CASSPRPTAFGEQFF
TGTGCCAGCAGCCCCCGACCGACAGCTTTTGGTGAGCAGTTCTTC
>TRBJ2-5|TRBV12-3/TRBV12-4|few|-
CASSFKGGWETQYF
TGTGCCAGCAGTTTTAAGGGCGGGTGGGAGACCCAGTACTTC
>TRBJ2-6|TRBV12-3/TRBV12-4|few|-
CASSLWESGANVLTF
TGTGCCAGCAGTTTATGGGAATCTGGGGCCAACGTCCTGACTTTC
>TRBJ1-2|TRBV27|few|TRBD1
CASRRSGTGNGYTF
TGTGCCAGCAGGCGATCCGGGACAGGCAATGGCTACACCTTC
>TRBJ2-1|TRBV6-4|few|-
CASSDSTGSYNEQFF
TGTGCCAGCAGTGACTCAACAGGTTCCTACAATGAGCAGTTCTTC
>TRBJ1-3|TRBV12-3/TRBV12-4|-|-
CASSAALAGNTIYF
TGTGCCAGCAGTGCCGCACTTGCTGGAAACACCATATATTTT
>TRBJ1-2|TRBV9|-|-
CASSVGQLNYGYTF
TGTGCCAGCAGCGTAGGACAGCTTAACTATGGCTACACCTTC
>TRBJ2-2|TRBV20-1|few|-
CSARDWGNTGELFF
TGCAGTGCTAGAGATTGGGGGAACACCGGGGAGCTGTTTTTT
>TRBJ1-1|TRBV12-3/TRBV12-4|-|-
CASSLRGVTTEAFF
TGTGCCAGCAGTCTAAGGGGGGTCACCACTGAAGCTTTCTTT
>TRBJ2-7|TRBV10-3|few|-
CAISASIGQYF
TGTGCCATCAGTGCTAGTATCGGGCAGTACTTC
>TRBJ2-5|TRBV11-3|few|TRBD2
CASSSLAGGPSETQYF
TGTGCCAGCAGCTCGCTAGCGGGAGGGCCTTCCGAGACCCAGTACTTC
>TRBJ2-1|TRBV3-1|few|TRBD2
CASSQDVLAGVEEQFF
TGTGCCAGCAGCCAAGATGTGCTAGCGGGAGTAGAGGAGCAGTTCTTC
>TRBJ2-7|TRBV4-2|-|-
CASSQADEQYF
TGTGCCAGCAGCCAAGCTGACGAGCAGTACTTC
>TRBJ1-2|TRBV19|-|-
CASSIGPQGYGYTF
TGTGCCAGTAGTATAGGCCCCCAGGGGTATGGCTACACCTTC
>TRBJ2-5|TRBV7-3|-|-
CASSPRDGETQYF
TGTGCCAGCAGCCCTAGGGATGGAGAGACCCAGTACTTC
>TRBJ1-2|TRBV10-3|-|-
CAISAGDFGYTF
TGTGCCATCAGTGCCGGTGACTTTGGCTACACCTTC